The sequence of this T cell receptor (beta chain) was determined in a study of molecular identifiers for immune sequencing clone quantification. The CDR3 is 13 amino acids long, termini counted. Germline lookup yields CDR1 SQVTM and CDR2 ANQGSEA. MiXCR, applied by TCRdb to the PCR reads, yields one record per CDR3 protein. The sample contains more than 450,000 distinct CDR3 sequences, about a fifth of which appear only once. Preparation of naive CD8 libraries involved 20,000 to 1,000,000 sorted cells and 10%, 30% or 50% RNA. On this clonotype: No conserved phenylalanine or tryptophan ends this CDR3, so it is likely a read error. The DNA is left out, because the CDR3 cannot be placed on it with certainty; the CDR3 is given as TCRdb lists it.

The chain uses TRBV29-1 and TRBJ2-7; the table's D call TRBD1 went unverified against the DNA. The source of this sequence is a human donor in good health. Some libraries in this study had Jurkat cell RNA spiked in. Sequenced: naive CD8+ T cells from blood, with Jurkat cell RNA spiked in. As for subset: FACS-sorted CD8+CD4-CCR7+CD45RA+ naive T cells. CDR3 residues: CSVVDRGGYEQYL.